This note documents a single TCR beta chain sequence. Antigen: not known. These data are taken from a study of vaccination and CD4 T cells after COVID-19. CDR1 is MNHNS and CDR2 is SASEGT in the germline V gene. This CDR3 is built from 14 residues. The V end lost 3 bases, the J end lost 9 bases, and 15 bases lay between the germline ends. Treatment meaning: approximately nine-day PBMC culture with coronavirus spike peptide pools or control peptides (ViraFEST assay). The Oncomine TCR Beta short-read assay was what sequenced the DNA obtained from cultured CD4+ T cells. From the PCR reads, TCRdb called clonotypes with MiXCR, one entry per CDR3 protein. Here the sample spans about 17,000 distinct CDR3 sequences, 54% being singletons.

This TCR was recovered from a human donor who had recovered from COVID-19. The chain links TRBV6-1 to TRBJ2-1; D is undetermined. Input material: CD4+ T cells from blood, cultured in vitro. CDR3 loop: CASSEFYRRGEQFF. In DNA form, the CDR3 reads TGTGCCAGCAGTGAGTTCTATCGTCGTGGTGAGCAGTTCTTC.